This T cell receptor (beta chain) came from a study of cytomegalovirus exposure and HLA in healthy donors. Study-wide results and limits: A prior analysis recorded that most TCR beta V segments were productive about 87% or about 30% of the time.

Concerning this clone: No antigen is known for it.

The CDR3 totals 13 residues. Germline CDR1 reads LNHDA; CDR2 reads SQIVND (reference sequence). Deletions cut 1 base from V and 7 bases from J, with 11 bases between. It was with 60 Vbeta and 13 Jbeta primers that the PCR ran. Measured with immunoSEQ multiplex PCR; TCRdb has only the in-frame clones, and not every one. The top ten clones hold nearly 0.4% of a sample with about 200,000 clones, roughly 77% of them seen once. V and J are TRBV19 and TRBJ2-7; D is undetermined. This clonotype was sampled from a male donor in good health and CMV-seropositive. The specimen sequenced was PBMCs. The CDR3 here is CASSIAHPTEQYF. For the CDR3, the DNA is TGTGCCAGTAGTATAGCTCATCCTACTGAGCAGTACTTC.